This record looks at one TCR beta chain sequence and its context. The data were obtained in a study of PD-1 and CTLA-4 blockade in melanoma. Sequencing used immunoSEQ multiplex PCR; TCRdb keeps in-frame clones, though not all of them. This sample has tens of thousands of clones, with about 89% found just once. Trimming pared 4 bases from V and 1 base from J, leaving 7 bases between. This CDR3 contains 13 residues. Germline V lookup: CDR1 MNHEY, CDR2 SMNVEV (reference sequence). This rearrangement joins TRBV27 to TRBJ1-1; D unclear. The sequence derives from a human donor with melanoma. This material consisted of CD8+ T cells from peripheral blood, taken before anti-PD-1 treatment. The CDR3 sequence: CASSSLPNTEAFF. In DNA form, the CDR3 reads TGTGCCAGCAGTTCCTTGCCGAACACTGAAGCTTTCTTT.